This entry concerns a single TCR beta chain. This sample is drawn from a study of blood T cells in healthy people across ages. The trim removed 4 bases at V and 2 bases at J, leaving 9 bases unmatched. This CDR3 is 16 amino acids long. Per germline, CDR1 ENHRY and CDR2 SYGVKD. Next came a second PCR, run for roughly 7 to 12 cycles, which used a sample-barcoded 5' primer along with a J-beta primer mix. Every single cDNA molecule received a tag from a template-switch adaptor with 12 random nucleotides. TCRdb itself ran the 5' RACE reads through MiXCR, one entry per CDR3 protein. The sample yields under 800,000 distinct CDR3 sequences, about 42% seen once.

The sequenced sample consisted of blood. This TCR came from a woman aged 55-70 years in good health. The J gene is TRBJ2-5, the V gene TRBV10-3, with 8 bases fitting TRBD1. The CDR3 DNA reads TGTGCCATCAGTGGAGTCCGGGACAGGCAACAAGAGACCCAGTACTTC. Residues: CAISGVRDRQQETQYF.